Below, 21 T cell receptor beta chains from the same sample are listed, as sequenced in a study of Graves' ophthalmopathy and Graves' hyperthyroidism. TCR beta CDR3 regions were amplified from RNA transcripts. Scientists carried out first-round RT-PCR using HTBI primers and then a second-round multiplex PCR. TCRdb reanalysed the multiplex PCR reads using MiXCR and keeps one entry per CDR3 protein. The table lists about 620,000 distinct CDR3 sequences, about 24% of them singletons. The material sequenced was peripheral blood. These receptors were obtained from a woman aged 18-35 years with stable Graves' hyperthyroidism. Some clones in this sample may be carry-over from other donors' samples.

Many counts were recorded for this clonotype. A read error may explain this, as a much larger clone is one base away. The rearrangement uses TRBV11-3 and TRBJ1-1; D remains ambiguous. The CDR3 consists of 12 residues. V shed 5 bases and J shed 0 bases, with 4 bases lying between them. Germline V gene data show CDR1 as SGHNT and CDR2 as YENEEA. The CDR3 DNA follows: TGTGCCAGCAGCAATATGAACACTGAAGCTTTCTTT. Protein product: CASSNMNTEAFF.

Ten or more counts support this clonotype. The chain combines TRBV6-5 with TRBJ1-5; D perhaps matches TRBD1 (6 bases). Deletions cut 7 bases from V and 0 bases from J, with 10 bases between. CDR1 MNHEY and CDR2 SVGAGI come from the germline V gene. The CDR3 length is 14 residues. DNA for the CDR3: TGTGCCAGCACTAACAGGGCTAGCAATCAGCCCCAGCATTTT. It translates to CASTNRASNQPQHF.

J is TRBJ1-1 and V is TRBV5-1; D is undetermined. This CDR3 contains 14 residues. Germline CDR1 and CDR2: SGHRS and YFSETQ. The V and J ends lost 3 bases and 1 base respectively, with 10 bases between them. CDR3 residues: CASSWGIRNTEAFF. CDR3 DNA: TGCGCCAGCAGCTGGGGAATACGGAACACTGAAGCTTTCTTT.

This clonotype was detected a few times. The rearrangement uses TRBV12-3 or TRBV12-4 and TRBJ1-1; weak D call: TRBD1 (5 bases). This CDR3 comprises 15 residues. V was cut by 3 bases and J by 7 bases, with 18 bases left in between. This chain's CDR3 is CASSLAGTGGNEAFF. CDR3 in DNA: TGTGCCAGCAGTTTGGCCGGGACGGGGGGAAATGAAGCTTTCTTT.

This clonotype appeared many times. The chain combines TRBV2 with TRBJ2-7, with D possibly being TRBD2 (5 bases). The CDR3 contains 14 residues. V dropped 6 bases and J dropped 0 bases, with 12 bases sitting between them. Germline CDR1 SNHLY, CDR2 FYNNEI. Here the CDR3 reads CASRWTQNSYEQYF. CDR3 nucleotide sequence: TGTGCCAGCAGGTGGACTCAGAACTCCTACGAGCAGTACTTC.

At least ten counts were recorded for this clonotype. The DNA for the CDR3 is TGTGCCAGCATGGATGGGAGCTCTTCTAACTATGGCTACACCTTC. Translated, it gives CASMDGSSSNYGYTF. The chain has TRBV6-5 and TRBJ1-2; no definite D call. The CDR3 length is 15 residues. V lost 7 bases, J lost 0 bases, and 15 bases lay in between. CDR1 is MNHEY, CDR2 SVGAGI, per germline.

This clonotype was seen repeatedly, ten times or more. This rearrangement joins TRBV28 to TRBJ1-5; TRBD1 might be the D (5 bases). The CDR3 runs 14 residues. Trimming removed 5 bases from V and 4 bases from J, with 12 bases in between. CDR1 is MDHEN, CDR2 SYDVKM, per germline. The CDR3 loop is CASSPGRGNQPQHF. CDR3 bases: TGTGCCAGCAGTCCTGGACGGGGGAATCAGCCCCAGCATTTT.

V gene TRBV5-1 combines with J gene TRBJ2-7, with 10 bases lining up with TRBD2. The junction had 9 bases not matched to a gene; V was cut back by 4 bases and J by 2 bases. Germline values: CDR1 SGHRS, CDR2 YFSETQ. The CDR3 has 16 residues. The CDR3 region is CASSPRTSGMTYEQYF. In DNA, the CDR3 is TGCGCCAGCAGCCCTAGGACTAGCGGTATGACCTACGAGCAGTACTTC.

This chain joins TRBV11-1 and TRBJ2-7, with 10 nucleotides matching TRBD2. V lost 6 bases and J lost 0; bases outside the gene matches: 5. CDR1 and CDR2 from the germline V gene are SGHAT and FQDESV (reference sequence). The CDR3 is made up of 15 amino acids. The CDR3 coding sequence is TGTGCCAGCAGACGAAGCGGGGGGGCCTCCTACGAGCAGTACTTC. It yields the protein CASRRSGGASYEQYF.

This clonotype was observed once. The CDR3 DNA reads as TGTGCCAGCAGTTACTCCGCAGGGGAGGCCTACGAGCAGTACTTC. It yields the protein CASSYSAGEAYEQYF. The chain carries TRBV6-2 or TRBV6-3 and TRBJ2-7; D could derive from TRBD1 or TRBD2 (6 bases each). CDR1 is MNHEY and CDR2 is SVGEGT in the germline V gene. This CDR3 spans 15 amino acids. V gave up 0 bases and J gave up 2 bases, with 11 bases separating them.

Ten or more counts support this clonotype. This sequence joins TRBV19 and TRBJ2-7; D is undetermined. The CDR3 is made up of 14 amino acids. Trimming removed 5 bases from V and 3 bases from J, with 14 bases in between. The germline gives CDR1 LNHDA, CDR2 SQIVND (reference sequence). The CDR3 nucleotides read TGTGCCAGTAGTTCCGGGTCCCGGATCTACGAGCAGTACTTC. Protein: CASSSGSRIYEQYF.

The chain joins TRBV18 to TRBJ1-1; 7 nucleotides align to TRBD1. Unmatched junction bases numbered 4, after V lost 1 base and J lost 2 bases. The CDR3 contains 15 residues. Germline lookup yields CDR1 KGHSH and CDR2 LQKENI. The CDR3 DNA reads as TGTGCCAGCTCACCACAGGCAGGGGGAAACACTGAAGCTTTCTTT. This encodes CASSPQAGGNTEAFF. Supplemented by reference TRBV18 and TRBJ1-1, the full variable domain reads NAGVMQNPRHLVRRRGQEARLRCSPMKGHSHVYWYRQLPEEGLKFMVYLQKENIIDESGMPKERFSAEFPKEGPSILRIQQVVRGDSAAYFCASSPQAGGNTEAFFGQGTRLTVV.

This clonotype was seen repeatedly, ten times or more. CDR3 sequence: CASSGQVQETQYF. The CDR3 DNA reads as TGTGCCAGCAGTGGACAGGTTCAAGAGACCCAGTACTTC. The chain is built from TRBV2 and TRBJ2-5; D possibly corresponds to TRBD1 (6 bases). V was shortened by 4 bases and J by 2 bases, with 8 bases between the two germline ends. Germline CDR1 reads SNHLY; CDR2 reads FYNNEI. This CDR3 region has 13 residues.

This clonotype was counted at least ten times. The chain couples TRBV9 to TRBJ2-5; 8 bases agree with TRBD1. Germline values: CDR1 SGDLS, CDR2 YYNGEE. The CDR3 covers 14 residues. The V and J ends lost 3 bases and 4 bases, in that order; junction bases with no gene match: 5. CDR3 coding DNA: TGTGCCAGCAGCGGCCATGACAGGGGAGAGACCCAGTACTTC. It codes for CASSGHDRGETQYF. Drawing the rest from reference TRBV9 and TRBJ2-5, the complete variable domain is DSGVTQTPKHLITATGQRVTLRCSPRSGDLSVYWYQQSLDQGLQFLIQYYNGEERAKGNILERFSAQQFPDLHSELNLSSLELGDSALYFCASSGHDRGETQYFGPGTRLLVL.

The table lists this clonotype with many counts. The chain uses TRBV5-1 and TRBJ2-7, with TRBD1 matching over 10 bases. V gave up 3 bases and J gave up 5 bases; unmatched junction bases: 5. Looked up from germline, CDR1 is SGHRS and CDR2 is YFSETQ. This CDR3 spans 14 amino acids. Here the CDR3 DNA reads TGCGCCAGCAGCTGGGACAGGGGAGGCGACGAGCAGTACTTC. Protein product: CASSWDRGGDEQYF.

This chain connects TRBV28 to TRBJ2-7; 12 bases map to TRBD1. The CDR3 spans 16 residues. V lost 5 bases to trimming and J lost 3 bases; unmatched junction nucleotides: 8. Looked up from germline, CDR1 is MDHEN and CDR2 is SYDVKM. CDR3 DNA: TGTGCCAGCAGTATCTCCGGGACAGGGGGCGACTACGAGCAGTACTTC. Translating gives CASSISGTGGDYEQYF.

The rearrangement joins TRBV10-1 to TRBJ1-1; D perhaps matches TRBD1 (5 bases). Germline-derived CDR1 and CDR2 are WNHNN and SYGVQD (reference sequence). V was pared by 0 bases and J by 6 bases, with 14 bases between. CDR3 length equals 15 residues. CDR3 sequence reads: CASSESQGEEAEAFF. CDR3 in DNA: TGCGCCAGCAGTGAGTCGCAAGGGGAGGAAGCTGAAGCTTTCTTT.

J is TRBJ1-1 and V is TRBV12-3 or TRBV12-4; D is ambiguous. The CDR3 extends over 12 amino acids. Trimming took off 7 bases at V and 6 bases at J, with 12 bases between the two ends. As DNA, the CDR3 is TGTGCCAGCACCCGTAGAGGCCCTGAAGCTTTCTTT. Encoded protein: CASTRRGPEAFF.

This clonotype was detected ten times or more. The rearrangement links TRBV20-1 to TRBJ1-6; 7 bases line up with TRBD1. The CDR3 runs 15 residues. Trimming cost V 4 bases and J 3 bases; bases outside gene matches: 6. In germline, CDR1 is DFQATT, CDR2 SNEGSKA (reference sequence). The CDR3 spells CSAIQGGSYNSPLHF. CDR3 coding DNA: TGCAGTGCTATTCAGGGGGGGAGCTATAATTCACCCCTCCACTTT.

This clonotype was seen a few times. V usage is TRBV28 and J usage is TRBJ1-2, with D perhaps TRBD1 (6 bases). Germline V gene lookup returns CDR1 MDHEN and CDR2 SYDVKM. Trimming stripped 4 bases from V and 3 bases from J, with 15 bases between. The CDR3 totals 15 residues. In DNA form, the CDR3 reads TGTGCCAGCAGTTCCCGGGTGGGACACCACTATGGCTACACCTTC. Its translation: CASSSRVGHHYGYTF.

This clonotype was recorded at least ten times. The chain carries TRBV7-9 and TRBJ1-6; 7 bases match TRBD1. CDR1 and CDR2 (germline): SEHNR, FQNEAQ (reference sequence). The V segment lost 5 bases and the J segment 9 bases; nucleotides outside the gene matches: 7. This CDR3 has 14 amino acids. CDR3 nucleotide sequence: TGTGCCAGCAGCCGTACAGGGGAGGGTTCACCCCTCCACTTT. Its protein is CASSRTGEGSPLHF.